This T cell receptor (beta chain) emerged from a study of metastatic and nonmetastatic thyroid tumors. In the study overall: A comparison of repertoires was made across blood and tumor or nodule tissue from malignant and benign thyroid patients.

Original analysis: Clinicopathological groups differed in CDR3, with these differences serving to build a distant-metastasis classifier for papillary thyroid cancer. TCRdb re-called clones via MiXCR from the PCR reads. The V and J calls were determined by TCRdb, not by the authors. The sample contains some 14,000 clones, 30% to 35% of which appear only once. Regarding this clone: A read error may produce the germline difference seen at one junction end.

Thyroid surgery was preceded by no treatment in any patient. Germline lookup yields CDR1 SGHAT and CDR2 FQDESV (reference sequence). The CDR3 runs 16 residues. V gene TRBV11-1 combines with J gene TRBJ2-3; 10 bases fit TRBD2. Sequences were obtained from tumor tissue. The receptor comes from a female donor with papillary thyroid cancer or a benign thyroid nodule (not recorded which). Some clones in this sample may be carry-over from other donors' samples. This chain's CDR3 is CASSLDGAGGSHTQYF. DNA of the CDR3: TGTGCCAGCAGCTTAGATGGAGCGGGGGGGTCGCATACGCAATATTTT.